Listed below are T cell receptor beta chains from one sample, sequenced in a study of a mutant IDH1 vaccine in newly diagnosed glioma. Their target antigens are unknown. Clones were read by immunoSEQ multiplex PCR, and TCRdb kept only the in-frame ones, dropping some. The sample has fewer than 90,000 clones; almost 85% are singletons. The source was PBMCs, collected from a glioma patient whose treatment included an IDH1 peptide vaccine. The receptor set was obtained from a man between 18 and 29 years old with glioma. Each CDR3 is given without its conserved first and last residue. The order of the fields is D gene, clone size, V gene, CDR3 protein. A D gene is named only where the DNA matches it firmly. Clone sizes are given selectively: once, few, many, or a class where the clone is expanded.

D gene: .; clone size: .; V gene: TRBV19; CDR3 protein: ASRLTPYSNQPQH
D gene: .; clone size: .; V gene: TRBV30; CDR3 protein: AWSVGYGPNYGYT
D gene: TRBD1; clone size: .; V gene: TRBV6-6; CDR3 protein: ASSYSTGGDNSPLH
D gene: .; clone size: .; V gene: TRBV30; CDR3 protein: AWSTGNYEQY
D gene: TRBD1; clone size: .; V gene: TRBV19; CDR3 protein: ASSITGGTEAF
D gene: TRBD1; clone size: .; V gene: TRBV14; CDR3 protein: ASSQEAAGGRNTGELF
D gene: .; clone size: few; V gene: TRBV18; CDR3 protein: ASSPVGGLEKLF
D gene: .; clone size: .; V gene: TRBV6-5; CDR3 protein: ASSYSSGTTNTEAF
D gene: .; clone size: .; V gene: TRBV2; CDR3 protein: ASSFPGGANVLT
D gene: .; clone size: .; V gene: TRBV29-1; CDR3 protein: SVEVAEQY
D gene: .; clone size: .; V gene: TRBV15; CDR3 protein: ATSRGSYEQY
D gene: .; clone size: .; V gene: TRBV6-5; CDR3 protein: ASSYSLGNTEAF
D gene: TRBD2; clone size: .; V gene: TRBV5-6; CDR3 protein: ASSFGTSGAKNIQY
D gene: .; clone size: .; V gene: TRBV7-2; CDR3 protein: ASSLAGNYGYT
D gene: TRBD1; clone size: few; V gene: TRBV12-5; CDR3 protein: ASGLHTGGVAF
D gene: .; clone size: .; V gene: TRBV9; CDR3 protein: ASSEGTHTEAF
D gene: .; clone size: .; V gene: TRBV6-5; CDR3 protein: ASSQTPTGEQY
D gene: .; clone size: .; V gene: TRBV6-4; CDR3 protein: ASSEFWAASNYGYT
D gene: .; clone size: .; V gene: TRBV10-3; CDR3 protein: ATTGFSGNTIY
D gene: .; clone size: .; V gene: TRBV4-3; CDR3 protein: ASSQARQFSGYGYT
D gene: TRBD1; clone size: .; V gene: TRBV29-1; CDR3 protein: SVAPDRGRLNYGYT
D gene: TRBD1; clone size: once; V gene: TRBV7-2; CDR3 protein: ASSHDRGYEQY
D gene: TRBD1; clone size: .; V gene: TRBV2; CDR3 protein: ASSEKSGGQANTEAF
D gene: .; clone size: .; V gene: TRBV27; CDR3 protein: ASRTGRGNTEAF
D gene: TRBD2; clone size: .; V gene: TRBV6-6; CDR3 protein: ASSYPGTSGGETQY
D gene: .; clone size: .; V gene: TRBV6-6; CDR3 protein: ASSRSRGQETQY
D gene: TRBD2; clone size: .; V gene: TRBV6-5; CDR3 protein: ASSYGLAGGEQY
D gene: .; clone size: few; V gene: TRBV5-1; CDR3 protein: ASSLGYQETQY
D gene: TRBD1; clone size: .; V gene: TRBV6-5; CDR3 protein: ASSSGQTLFNYGYT
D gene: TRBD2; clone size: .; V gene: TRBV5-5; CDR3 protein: ASSPLTAAGSETQY
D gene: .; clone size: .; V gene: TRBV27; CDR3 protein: ASSLVPGELF
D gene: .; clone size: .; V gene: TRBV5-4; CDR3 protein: ASSLEPMNYGYT
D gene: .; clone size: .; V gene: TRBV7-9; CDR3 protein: ASSFSDILQSYEQY